A selection of T cell receptor beta chains follows, all from one sample in a study of CD8 T cells in ankylosing spondylitis. TCRdb re-called the 5' RACE reads with MiXCR, one entry per CDR3 protein. The table lists 30,000 to 35,000 distinct CDR3 sequences, about 30% of them singletons. The sample taken for sequencing was synovial fluid, either unsorted or a sorted T cell fraction (not recorded which). Every receptor here comes from a male donor with ankylosing spondylitis. The CDR3 runs from the conserved cysteine through the conserved F or W. D genes are given only for firm matches. The listing skips clone size in some rows; elsewhere it reads once, few, many or a size class.

TRBJ2-5 | TRBD1 | TRBV20-1 | few | TGCAGTGCCCAAGACAGGGGGGAAGAGACCCAGTACTTC | CSAQDRGEETQYF
TRBJ2-3 | - | TRBV13 | - | TGTGCCAGCAGCCCCCAAAGCGCAGATACGCAGTATTTT | CASSPQSADTQYF
TRBJ2-7 | - | TRBV6-1 | - | TGTGCCAGCAGTGAAGAAGGGCCAAGCTCCTACGAGCAGTACTTC | CASSEEGPSSYEQYF
TRBJ2-1 | - | TRBV5-1 | few | TGCGCCAGCAGCTTTGTGCCCCAAGAGCAGTTCTTC | CASSFVPQEQFF
TRBJ2-1 | TRBD1 | TRBV12-3/TRBV12-4 | - | TGTGCCAGCAGCCAGGGGGCTAACAATGAGCAGTTCTTC | CASSQGANNEQFF
TRBJ2-5 | TRBD2 | TRBV14 | - | TGTGCCAGCAGCCTGGGGCGGGAGCCTAAAGAGACCCAGTACTTC | CASSLGREPKETQYF
TRBJ1-1 | TRBD1 | TRBV27 | few | TGTGCCAGCAGTACCTATCAGGGGGTGAACACTGAAGCTTTCTTT | CASSTYQGVNTEAFF
TRBJ2-6 | - | TRBV27 | few | TGTGCCAGCAGTTCCGGGGTCCTGACTTTC | CASSSGVLTF
TRBJ1-1 | - | TRBV30 | many | TGTGCCTGGAGTGTAAAGGTTCTCATGAACACTGAAGCTTTCTTT | CAWSVKVLMNTEAFF
TRBJ1-5 | - | TRBV15 | - | TGTGAAATCTTGGGGGGCCACACTCATGATGCACTGTGTAGCAATCAGCCCCAGCATTTT | CEILGGHTHDALCSNQPQHF
TRBJ2-3 | TRBD2 | TRBV18 | few | TGTGCCAGCTCACCAAGAGCTAGCGGGCGAACCGACACAGATACGCAGTATTTT | CASSPRASGRTDTDTQYF
TRBJ2-1 | - | TRBV5-1 | few | TGCGCCAGCAGCTTAAGCAGGGGAGGGGGAAGTGAGCAGTTCTTC | CASSLSRGGGSEQFF
TRBJ2-7 | TRBD2 | TRBV27 | - | TGTGCCAGCAGTTCGGGGGGGACGCAGTACTTC | CASSSGGTQYF
TRBJ1-4 | TRBD1 | TRBV7-8 | - | TGTGCCAGCAGCCCGTCGACAGGGAGGGAAAAACTGTTTTTT | CASSPSTGREKLFF
TRBJ1-5 | - | TRBV6-1 | few | TGTGCCAGCAGTGAAGGACAGAGCAATCAGCCCCAGCATTTT | CASSEGQSNQPQHF
TRBJ1-5 | - | TRBV2 | - | TGTGCCAGCAGTGTAGGCAATCAGCCCCAGCATTTT | CASSVGNQPQHF
TRBJ1-1 | TRBD1 | TRBV20-1 | medium-sized | TGCAGTGCTCCTGTCCCGGGACAGGGACTGAACACTGAAGCTTTCTTT | CSAPVPGQGLNTEAFF
TRBJ2-1 | TRBD1 | TRBV24-1 | few | TGTGCCACCGGGGGACAGTACAATGAGCAGTTCTTC | CATGGQYNEQFF
TRBJ1-1 | - | TRBV3-1 | many | TGTGCCAGCAGCGTCACCGGGGCTTCAGTGGCTTTCTTT | CASSVTGASVAFF
TRBJ1-1 | - | TRBV5-1 | - | TGCGCCAGCAGCTTGGGATGGACACGGAACACTGAAGCTTTCTTT | CASSLGWTRNTEAFF
TRBJ2-7 | - | TRBV20-1 | - | TGCAGTGCTAGAGTGGGGGAGCCATACGAGCAGTACTTC | CSARVGEPYEQYF
TRBJ2-1 | TRBD2 | TRBV6-1 | - | TGTGCCAGCAAGCCCGGGACTAGCGGCTACAATGAGCAGTTCTTC | CASKPGTSGYNEQFF
TRBJ1-4 | TRBD1 | TRBV18 | few | TGTGCCAGCTCAGATTCAGGGGGACCAACTAATGAAAAACTGTTTTTT | CASSDSGGPTNEKLFF
TRBJ2-1 | - | TRBV7-9 | - | TGTGCCAGCCACGCAGGGGGGGAGGAGAACAATGAGCAGTTCTTC | CASHAGGEENNEQFF
TRBJ2-1 | - | TRBV7-9 | many | TGTGCCAGCAGCTTAAGAGAGCGTTATGAGCAGTTCTTC | CASSLRERYEQFF
TRBJ2-1 | TRBD2 | TRBV6-4 | - | TGTGCCAGCAGCCCGAGGACTAGCGGAGACAATGAGCAGTTCTTC | CASSPRTSGDNEQFF
TRBJ2-5 | - | TRBV30 | - | TGTGCCTGGAGTGTACAGGCAGGGGAGACCCAGTACTTC | CAWSVQAGETQYF
TRBJ1-5 | - | TRBV27 | once | TGTGCCAGCCGTACCGGAGAGGAAAATCAGCCCCAGCATTTT | CASRTGEENQPQHF
TRBJ2-2 | TRBD2 | TRBV4-1 | few | TGCGCCAGCAGCCAACTAGCGGGGCTGAGGAGGGAGCTGTTTTTT | CASSQLAGLRRELFF
TRBJ1-2 | - | TRBV5-6 | many | TGTGCCAGCAGCTTGGCCATACAGCCCGTGCCCTATGGCTACACCTTC | CASSLAIQPVPYGYTF
TRBJ2-5 | TRBD1 | TRBV7-9 | many | TGTGCCAGCAGCCTGGACAGGGTAATAATTGAGACCCAGTACTTC | CASSLDRVIIETQYF
TRBJ2-2 | - | TRBV6-5 | - | TGTGCCAGCAGTTACTCCATGAGCCGGAACACCGGGGAGCTGTTTTTT | CASSYSMSRNTGELFF
TRBJ2-1 | - | TRBV27 | - | TGTGCCAGCAGTCCAGGCATTGAGCAGTTCTTC | CASSPGIEQFF
TRBJ1-1 | TRBD1 | TRBV7-9 | - | TGTGCCAGCAGCCGCCCGACAGGGGATATGGCTGAAGCTTTCTTT | CASSRPTGDMAEAFF
TRBJ2-7 | - | TRBV10-2 | few | TGCGCCAGCAAGGGCCTTAGCGGCTCCTACGAGCAGTACTTC | CASKGLSGSYEQYF
TRBJ1-1 | - | TRBV13 | many | TGTGCCAGCAGCCACGAGGGGATCACCACTGAAGCTTTCTTT | CASSHEGITTEAFF
TRBJ1-2 | - | TRBV12-3/TRBV12-4 | - | TGTGCCAGCAGTTTGATCGGGGTTGGTGGCTACACCTTC | CASSLIGVGGYTF
TRBJ2-6 | TRBD1 | TRBV12-3/TRBV12-4 | many | TGTGCCAGCAGATCCGGGACAGGGTATATTCTGTCCAACGTCCTGACTTTC | CASRSGTGYILSNVLTF
TRBJ1-1 | TRBD1 | TRBV19 | few | TGTGCCAGTAGTTACATCTCGACAGGGCTGAACACTGAAGCTTTCTTT | CASSYISTGLNTEAFF
TRBJ2-1 | - | TRBV12-5 | - | TGTGCTAGTGGTCCCCTGGGGCGATACAATGAGCAGTTCTTC | CASGPLGRYNEQFF
TRBJ2-1 | - | TRBV4-1 | many | TGCGCCAGCAGCCCCTGGGCTAGCACCTACAATGAGCAGTTCTTC | CASSPWASTYNEQFF
TRBJ2-7 | - | TRBV7-9 | - | TGTGCCAGCAGCTTAGCGCGGAACGAGCAGTACTTC | CASSLARNEQYF
TRBJ2-5 | TRBD1 | TRBV23-1 | - | TGCGCCAGCAGTGCTAACCACCAGGGGGATTTTCAAGAGACCCAGTACTTC | CASSANHQGDFQETQYF
TRBJ2-4 | - | TRBV11-2 | few | TGTGCCAGCAGCTTAGGACACGGCGCCAAAAACATTCAGTACTTC | CASSLGHGAKNIQYF
TRBJ2-3 | - | TRBV7-9 | many | TGTGCCAGCAGCCGCCTCGGACAGCCTACAGATACGCAGTATTTT | CASSRLGQPTDTQYF
TRBJ2-7 | - | TRBV20-1 | many | TGCAGTGCTAGAACCGGGACCTCCTACGAGCAGTACTTC | CSARTGTSYEQYF
TRBJ1-2 | TRBD1 | TRBV20-1 | few | TGCAGTGCTATCCTACAGGGGGCATTGAACTATGGCTACACCTTC | CSAILQGALNYGYTF